What follows are 21 T cell receptor beta chains derived from one specimen sequenced in a study of PD-L1 blockade in urothelial cancer. Some clones are missing from TCRdb's copy, which holds only in-frame ones; the method was immunoSEQ multiplex PCR. Of about 100,000 clones detected, 90% to 95% appear once; the ten largest clones hold 0.7% to 0.95%. The sequencing used PBMCs, collected around atezolizumab (anti-PD-L1) treatment. Every receptor here comes from a woman at least 80 years old with urothelial cancer.

The J gene is TRBJ2-7, the V gene TRBV11-2, with 7 positions matching TRBD1. The CDR3 sequence is 15 residues long. V shed 4 bases, J shed 1 base, and the junction held 7 bases outside the gene matches. The germline CDR1 and CDR2 sequences are SGHAT and FQNNGV. The DNA for the CDR3 is TGTGCCAGCAGCTCCGACAGGGACGGGTCCTACGAGCAGTACTTC. Protein sequence: CASSSDRDGSYEQYF.

The rearrangement uses TRBV9 and TRBJ2-2; 8 bases are shared with TRBD1. After removal of 3 bases from V and 4 bases from J, the junction contained 5 bases not matched to a gene. Germline V gives CDR1 SGDLS, CDR2 YYNGEE. CDR3 length: 15 residues. The CDR3 DNA reads TGTGCCAGCAGCGGGGCTACAGGGGGCACCGGGGAGCTGTTTTTT. Translated, it gives CASSGATGGTGELFF.

The chain links TRBV2 to TRBJ1-4; D gene unclear. V gave up 7 bases and J gave up 2 bases, with 11 bases separating them. The CDR3 has 14 residues. Germline V gene sequence: CDR1 SNHLY, CDR2 FYNNEI. The CDR3 spells CASTGTDTNEKLFF. The CDR3 bases are TGTGCCAGCACGGGAACGGACACTAATGAAAAACTGTTTTTT.

V usage is TRBV2 and J usage is TRBJ2-5, with 13 nucleotides matching TRBD2. Trimming at V came to 7 bases and at J to 5 bases, leaving 7 bases not matched to a gene. Germline V gene data show CDR1 as SNHLY and CDR2 as FYNNEI. CDR3 length: 15 amino acids. CDR3 loop: CASNGLAGVEETQYF. CDR3 DNA sequence: TGTGCCAGCAATGGACTAGCGGGAGTAGAGGAGACCCAGTACTTC.

The count of this clone is one. The chain recombines TRBV20-1 with TRBJ1-2; TRBD1 might be the D (6 bases). CDR1 is DFQATT and CDR2 is SNEGSKA in the germline V gene (reference sequence). The V gene lost 3 bases and the J gene lost 8 bases, with 10 bases spanning the gap. This CDR3 region has 11 residues. CDR3 in amino acids: CSASQGRGYTF. The CDR3 DNA reads TGCAGTGCTAGTCAGGGGCGAGGCTACACCTTC.

The gene calls are TRBV18 and TRBJ1-2; D gene unclear. Per germline, CDR1 KGHSH and CDR2 LQKENI. The CDR3 contains 14 residues. The germline V and J ends were trimmed by 1 base and 3 bases, with 9 bases remaining between them. CDR3 sequence reads: CASSPRRTDYGYTF. The CDR3, as DNA: TGTGCCAGCTCACCACGGAGGACGGACTATGGCTACACCTTC.

Here the CDR3 reads CASSLPILGRTANTEAFF. The CDR3 DNA reads TGTGCCAGCAGCTTACCAATTCTCGGGAGGACCGCGAACACTGAAGCTTTCTTT. The rearrangement uses TRBV5-4 and TRBJ1-1; D ambiguous. The V gene's germline CDR1 is SGHNT and CDR2 YYREEE (reference sequence). V gave up 2 bases and J gave up 1 base, with 21 bases separating them. The CDR3 contains 18 residues.

The chain employs TRBV18 and TRBJ2-6; D not resolved. CDR1 KGHSH and CDR2 LQKENI come from the germline V gene. Deletions cut 1 base from V and 1 base from J, with 8 bases between. This CDR3 contains 16 residues. The CDR3 nucleotides are TGTGCCAGCTCACCACTCTCCGGTTCTGGGGCCAACGTCCTGACTTTC. Translated, it gives CASSPLSGSGANVLTF. The entire variable domain, with the rest obtained from reference TRBV18 and TRBJ2-6, is as follows: NAGVMQNPRHLVRRRGQEARLRCSPMKGHSHVYWYRQLPEEGLKFMVYLQKENIIDESGMPKERFSAEFPKEGPSILRIQQVVRGDSAAYFCASSPLSGSGANVLTFGAGSRLTVL.

V is TRBV2 and J is TRBJ1-2; 9 bases are a match to TRBD1. The CDR3 length is 15 residues. Germline V CDR1 and CDR2: SNHLY, FYNNEI. V lost 6 bases and J lost 4; bases outside the gene matches: 9. This CDR3 is CASRPDRGGTYGYTF. CDR3 DNA sequence: TGTGCCAGCAGGCCAGACAGGGGGGGAACCTATGGCTACACCTTC. The whole variable domain, filled in from reference TRBV2 and TRBJ1-2, reads EPEVTQTPSHQVTQMGQEVILRCVPISNHLYFYWYRQILGQKVEFLVSFYNNEISEKSEIFDDQFSVERPDGSNFTLKIRSTKLEDSAMYFCASRPDRGGTYGYTFGSGTRLTVV.

V is TRBV6-1 and J is TRBJ1-3, with no clear D. CDR3 size: 13 residues. The germline V and J ends were trimmed by 2 bases and 4 bases, with 6 bases remaining between them. CDR1 and CDR2 (germline): MNHNS, SASEGT. This chain's CDR3 is CASSETRGNTIYF. The CDR3 nucleotides are TGTGCCAGCAGTGAAACGAGGGGAAACACCATATATTTT.

The chain links TRBV5-1 to TRBJ2-1; 8 positions match TRBD2. Germline loops: CDR1 SGHRS, CDR2 YFSETQ. There are 15 residues in the CDR3. Losses at the gene ends were 1 base for V and 5 bases for J; bases not matched to a gene: 5. The CDR3 sequence: CASSLRVAGNNEQFF. For the CDR3, the DNA is TGCGCCAGCAGCTTGCGGGTAGCGGGAAACAATGAGCAGTTCTTC.

V and J are TRBV28 and TRBJ1-1; D perhaps matches TRBD1 (5 bases). CDR1 and CDR2 from the germline V gene are MDHEN and SYDVKM. The CDR3 contains 11 residues. The ends were cut back, 8 bases at V and 11 bases at J, with 15 bases in the middle. The CDR3 loop is CASERGWVAFF. The CDR3 coding sequence is TGTGCCAGCGAGCGGGGCTGGGTCGCTTTCTTT.

The J gene is TRBJ1-1, the V gene TRBV7-2; D perhaps matches TRBD1 (6 bases). Germline CDR1 and CDR2: SGHTA and FQGNSA. CDR3 length equals 13 residues. Trimming left V 1 base short and J 10 bases short, with 13 bases between. In DNA form, the CDR3 reads TGTGCCAGCAGCTTAGGCATCCGGGGGGCAGCTTTCTTT. This gives the protein CASSLGIRGAAFF.

The chain carries TRBV7-9 and TRBJ2-5; 7 bases align to TRBD1. Germline V lookup: CDR1 SEHNR, CDR2 FQNEAQ (reference sequence). The V gene end was trimmed by 0 bases and the J gene end by 4 bases; junction bases not matched to a gene: 2. This CDR3 spans 14 amino acids. CDR3 bases: TGTGCCAGCAGCTTAGCGGACAGGCGAGAGACCCAGTACTTC. It encodes CASSLADRRETQYF.

This chain links TRBV28 with TRBJ1-2, with a possible D match to TRBD1 (5 bases). The V end was cut by 7 bases, the J end by 7 bases, with 16 bases between. CDR1 and CDR2 from the germline V gene are MDHEN and SYDVKM. CDR3 length: 13 amino acids. The chain's CDR3 is CASTIGEGLGYTF. For the CDR3, the DNA is TGTGCCAGCACCATTGGGGAGGGGCTTGGCTACACCTTC.

This chain links TRBV15 with TRBJ2-1, with no clear D. V was pared by 3 bases and J by 0 bases, with 9 bases between. The CDR3 runs to 15 residues. Germline V gene data show CDR1 as LNHNV and CDR2 as YYDKDF (reference sequence). The DNA of the CDR3 is TGTGCCACCAGCAGCAGCTCGGGCTCCTACAATGAGCAGTTCTTC. Translation: CATSSSSGSYNEQFF.

This clone was seen more than once but under ten times. The chain uses TRBV27 and TRBJ2-7; 9 bases map to TRBD1. V dropped 5 bases and J dropped 3; count of bases not matched to a gene: 5. This CDR3 has 14 residues. The V gene's germline CDR1 is MNHEY and CDR2 SMNVEV (reference sequence). CDR3: CASSPGQGIYEQYF. In nucleotides, the CDR3 is TGTGCCAGCAGTCCAGGACAGGGGATCTACGAGCAGTACTTC.

The chain recombines TRBV9 with TRBJ2-5; tentative D call: TRBD1 (5 bases). The CDR3 consists of 15 residues. The V end was cut by 2 bases, the J end by 4 bases, with 15 bases between. The germline V gene encodes CDR1 SGDLS and CDR2 YYNGEE. The CDR3 loop reads CASSVQGFYTETQYF. CDR3 bases: TGTGCCAGCAGCGTGCAGGGCTTCTATACAGAGACCCAGTACTTC.

The chain joins TRBV19 to TRBJ2-2, with D possibly TRBD1 on 6 matching bases. The V end lost 1 base, the J end lost 7 bases, and 13 bases lay between the germline ends. Germline loops: CDR1 LNHDA, CDR2 SQIVND (reference sequence). This CDR3 is 15 amino acids long. For the CDR3, the DNA is TGTGCCAGTAGTATAGTAGCACAGGGCCACGGGGAGCTGTTTTTT. It codes for CASSIVAQGHGELFF.

The chain links TRBV6-1 to TRBJ2-3; tentatively, D is TRBD2 (5 bases). In germline, CDR1 is MNHNS, CDR2 SASEGT. Trimming left V 7 bases short and J 2 bases short, with 16 bases between. CDR3 size: 15 residues. The CDR3 here is CASTESLAATDTQYF. The CDR3 DNA is TGTGCCAGCACGGAGAGCCTAGCAGCCACAGATACGCAGTATTTT.

This clone was detected once. The V and J genes are TRBV7-6 and TRBJ2-1; a possible D gene is TRBD2 (6 bases). The germline V and J ends were trimmed by 2 bases and 2 bases, with 16 bases remaining between them. The germline V gene has CDR1 SGHVS and CDR2 FNYEAQ. The CDR3 loop spans 17 amino acids. This CDR3 is CASSLWYGGTTYNEQFF. The CDR3 DNA sequence: TGTGCCAGCAGCTTATGGTATGGCGGGACCACCTACAATGAGCAGTTCTTC.